These T cell receptor beta chains were read from a single sample in a study of long-term antiretroviral therapy in people with HIV. Some clones are missing from TCRdb's copy, which holds only in-frame ones; the method was immunoSEQ multiplex PCR. The sample lists roughly 32,000 clones, roughly 97% occurring once. Sample: unsorted PBMCs, taken 7.6 years after starting antiretroviral therapy. Receptors were obtained from a man aged 30 to 45 with HIV. The CDR3 runs from the conserved cysteine through the conserved F or W. A D gene is named only where the DNA matches it firmly. Clone size is not always given. Where it is, it says once, few, many or a class for expanded clones.

clone size: NA
V gene: TRBV4-1
D gene: NA
J gene: TRBJ2-6
CDR3 protein: CASSLDGANVLTF
CDR3 DNA: TGCGCCAGCAGCCTAGATGGGGCCAACGTCCTGACTTTC

clone size: once
V gene: TRBV7-2
D gene: NA
J gene: TRBJ2-3
CDR3 protein: CASSLSRLPTDTQYF
CDR3 DNA: TGTGCCAGCAGCTTGTCCCGACTACCCACAGATACGCAGTATTTT

clone size: NA
V gene: TRBV6-4
D gene: NA
J gene: TRBJ2-7
CDR3 protein: CASSDRAGYEQYF
CDR3 DNA: TGTGCCAGCAGTGATAGGGCAGGCTACGAGCAGTACTTC

clone size: NA
V gene: TRBV30
D gene: NA
J gene: TRBJ2-7
CDR3 protein: CAWSVRQGADEQYF
CDR3 DNA: TGTGCCTGGAGTGTACGGCAGGGCGCTGACGAGCAGTACTTC

clone size: NA
V gene: TRBV27
D gene: NA
J gene: TRBJ2-7
CDR3 protein: CASSPIGRGAWLHEQYF
CDR3 DNA: TGTGCCAGCAGTCCAATAGGCAGAGGGGCCTGGTTACACGAGCAGTACTTC

clone size: NA
V gene: TRBV27
D gene: TRBD1
J gene: TRBJ2-7
CDR3 protein: CASSSYSGTAYEQYF
CDR3 DNA: TGTGCCAGCAGTTCTTACTCCGGGACAGCCTACGAGCAGTACTTC

clone size: NA
V gene: TRBV4-3
D gene: NA
J gene: TRBJ1-1
CDR3 protein: CASSPSQDTEAFF
CDR3 DNA: TGCGCCAGCAGCCCATCCCAGGACACTGAAGCTTTCTTT

clone size: NA
V gene: TRBV4-2
D gene: TRBD2
J gene: TRBJ2-6
CDR3 protein: CASSLQAGGLSGANVLTF
CDR3 DNA: TGTGCCAGCAGCCTCCAGGCGGGGGGGCTAAGCGGGGCCAACGTCCTGACTTTC

clone size: NA
V gene: TRBV30
D gene: NA
J gene: TRBJ2-7
CDR3 protein: CAWSVQSGKYEQYF
CDR3 DNA: TGTGCCTGGAGTGTACAGTCGGGGAAGTACGAGCAGTACTTC

clone size: NA
V gene: TRBV6-6
D gene: NA
J gene: TRBJ1-1
CDR3 protein: CASWEIGTGSTEAFF
CDR3 DNA: TGTGCCAGCTGGGAGATTGGTACAGGGAGTACTGAAGCTTTCTTT

clone size: NA
V gene: TRBV15
D gene: NA
J gene: TRBJ2-7
CDR3 protein: CATSRGDGSYEQYF
CDR3 DNA: TGTGCCACCAGCAGAGGGGACGGCTCCTACGAGCAGTACTTC

clone size: NA
V gene: TRBV6-1
D gene: NA
J gene: TRBJ1-5
CDR3 protein: CASSAGNRSNQPQHF
CDR3 DNA: TGTGCCAGCAGTGCTGGCAACAGGAGCAATCAGCCCCAGCATTTT

clone size: NA
V gene: TRBV21-1
D gene: NA
J gene: TRBJ1-1
CDR3 protein: CASSSWAGTKNTEAFF
CDR3 DNA: TGTGCCAGCAGCAGTTGGGCCGGGACAAAGAACACTGAAGCTTTCTTT

clone size: once
V gene: TRBV19
D gene: NA
J gene: TRBJ1-2
CDR3 protein: CASGESGYTF
CDR3 DNA: TGTGCCAGTGGTGAGAGTGGCTACACCTTC

clone size: NA
V gene: TRBV7-9
D gene: NA
J gene: TRBJ1-3
CDR3 protein: CASSLPSAGNTIYF
CDR3 DNA: TGTGCCAGCAGCTTGCCTTCTGCCGGAAACACCATATATTTT

clone size: NA
V gene: TRBV7-3
D gene: NA
J gene: TRBJ2-1
CDR3 protein: CASSKDSRSSYNEQFF
CDR3 DNA: TGTGCCAGCAGCAAGGACTCTCGGAGCTCCTACAATGAGCAGTTCTTC

clone size: NA
V gene: TRBV11-2
D gene: TRBD1
J gene: TRBJ2-3
CDR3 protein: CASSYSGTAFTDTQYF
CDR3 DNA: TGTGCCAGCAGCTACTCTGGGACAGCTTTCACAGATACGCAGTATTTT

clone size: NA
V gene: TRBV19
D gene: NA
J gene: TRBJ1-1
CDR3 protein: CASSIDRRTEAFF
CDR3 DNA: TGTGCCAGTAGTATAGACAGGCGGACTGAAGCTTTCTTT

clone size: NA
V gene: TRBV20-1
D gene: NA
J gene: TRBJ2-1
CDR3 protein: CSAHSPPEQFF
CDR3 DNA: TGCAGTGCTCACTCCCCGCCTGAGCAGTTCTTC

clone size: NA
V gene: TRBV13
D gene: TRBD2
J gene: TRBJ2-5
CDR3 protein: CASSPNGGSGETQYF
CDR3 DNA: TGTGCCAGCAGCCCCAATGGCGGGAGTGGGGAGACCCAGTACTTC

clone size: once
V gene: TRBV5-6
D gene: TRBD1
J gene: TRBJ1-2
CDR3 protein: CASLDRGYGYTF
CDR3 DNA: TGTGCCAGCCTCGACAGGGGCTATGGCTACACCTTC

clone size: NA
V gene: TRBV7-9
D gene: TRBD1
J gene: TRBJ1-1
CDR3 protein: CASSFGTGRFTEAFF
CDR3 DNA: TGTGCCAGCAGCTTCGGGACAGGGAGGTTCACTGAAGCTTTCTTT

clone size: once
V gene: TRBV12-5
D gene: NA
J gene: TRBJ1-5
CDR3 protein: CASGPRGGPSQPQHF
CDR3 DNA: TGTGCTAGTGGTCCCCGGGGGGGGCCCAGCCAGCCCCAGCATTTT

clone size: NA
V gene: TRBV6-5
D gene: NA
J gene: TRBJ2-5
CDR3 protein: CASSYYVEETQYF
CDR3 DNA: TGTGCCAGCAGTTACTACGTAGAGGAGACCCAGTACTTC

clone size: NA
V gene: TRBV6-1
D gene: NA
J gene: TRBJ2-6
CDR3 protein: CASSESPVAGANVLTF
CDR3 DNA: TGTGCCAGCAGTGAATCGCCAGTAGCTGGGGCCAACGTCCTGACTTTC

clone size: NA
V gene: TRBV7-2
D gene: TRBD1
J gene: TRBJ1-1
CDR3 protein: CASGISGGTEAFF
CDR3 DNA: TGTGCCAGCGGTATATCAGGGGGCACTGAAGCTTTCTTT

clone size: NA
V gene: TRBV7-9
D gene: NA
J gene: TRBJ2-3
CDR3 protein: CASSGGLELSTDTQYF
CDR3 DNA: TGTGCCAGCAGCGGGGGGTTGGAATTGAGCACAGATACGCAGTATTTT

clone size: NA
V gene: TRBV2
D gene: NA
J gene: TRBJ2-2
CDR3 protein: CASRTITGELFF
CDR3 DNA: TGTGCCAGCAGGACTATCACCGGGGAGCTGTTTTTT

clone size: NA
V gene: TRBV20-1
D gene: NA
J gene: TRBJ2-1
CDR3 protein: CSATPDNEQFF
CDR3 DNA: TGCAGTGCAACACCCGACAATGAGCAGTTCTTC

clone size: NA
V gene: TRBV7-9
D gene: NA
J gene: TRBJ1-2
CDR3 protein: CASSLALWQGESGYTF
CDR3 DNA: TGTGCCAGCAGCTTAGCGCTTTGGCAGGGAGAGAGTGGCTACACCTTC

clone size: NA
V gene: TRBV18
D gene: TRBD1
J gene: TRBJ2-3
CDR3 protein: CASSPGVSGTGTDTQYF
CDR3 DNA: TGTGCCAGCTCACCAGGAGTAAGCGGGACAGGGACAGATACGCAGTATTTT

clone size: NA
V gene: TRBV6-6
D gene: TRBD1
J gene: TRBJ1-1
CDR3 protein: CASSFHRTGGLEAFF
CDR3 DNA: TGTGCCAGCAGTTTCCACCGGACAGGGGGGCTTGAAGCTTTCTTT

clone size: NA
V gene: TRBV7-2
D gene: NA
J gene: TRBJ1-5
CDR3 protein: CASSPRNLQGLQHF
CDR3 DNA: TGTGCCAGCAGTCCCAGGAATTTACAGGGACTCCAGCATTTT

clone size: NA
V gene: TRBV30
D gene: NA
J gene: TRBJ2-2
CDR3 protein: CASTWAPNTGELFF
CDR3 DNA: TGTGCCTCCACCTGGGCCCCGAATACCGGGGAGCTGTTTTTT

clone size: NA
V gene: TRBV4-1
D gene: TRBD1
J gene: TRBJ2-4
CDR3 protein: CASSQGTGGVRIQYF
CDR3 DNA: TGCGCCAGCAGCCAAGGGACAGGCGGCGTAAGGATCCAGTACTTC

clone size: NA
V gene: TRBV10-2
D gene: TRBD2
J gene: TRBJ2-3
CDR3 protein: CASSIQATSEGSDTQYF
CDR3 DNA: TGCGCCAGCAGTATTCAAGCGACTAGCGAGGGATCAGATACGCAGTATTTT

clone size: NA
V gene: TRBV4-1
D gene: TRBD1
J gene: TRBJ1-1
CDR3 protein: CASSVSGQGGEAFF
CDR3 DNA: TGCGCCAGCAGCGTATCGGGACAGGGAGGGGAGGCTTTCTTT

clone size: NA
V gene: TRBV18
D gene: NA
J gene: TRBJ2-1
CDR3 protein: CASSRGQGNEQFF
CDR3 DNA: TGTGCCAGCTCGCGGGGACAAGGCAATGAGCAGTTCTTC

clone size: NA
V gene: TRBV6-1
D gene: NA
J gene: TRBJ1-1
CDR3 protein: CASTGRGGNTEAFF
CDR3 DNA: TGTGCCAGCACCGGACGCGGGGGGAACACTGAAGCTTTCTTT

clone size: NA
V gene: TRBV7-2
D gene: NA
J gene: TRBJ2-7
CDR3 protein: CASSPSPFYEQYF
CDR3 DNA: TGTGCCAGCAGCCCGTCCCCGTTCTACGAGCAGTACTTC

clone size: few
V gene: TRBV29-1
D gene: TRBD1
J gene: TRBJ1-1
CDR3 protein: CSVGTGGANTEAFF
CDR3 DNA: TGCAGCGTCGGGACAGGGGGCGCGAACACTGAAGCTTTCTTT

clone size: NA
V gene: TRBV6-5
D gene: NA
J gene: TRBJ2-7
CDR3 protein: CASRDTYEQYF
CDR3 DNA: TGTGCCAGCAGGGACACCTACGAGCAGTACTTC

clone size: NA
V gene: TRBV19
D gene: TRBD2
J gene: TRBJ2-1
CDR3 protein: CASSPLAGQYNEQFF
CDR3 DNA: TGTGCCAGTAGTCCCCTAGCGGGACAGTACAATGAGCAGTTCTTC

clone size: NA
V gene: TRBV2
D gene: NA
J gene: TRBJ1-2
CDR3 protein: CASSVRRTDPRDGYTF
CDR3 DNA: TGTGCCAGCAGTGTTAGGCGGACAGACCCTAGGGATGGCTACACCTTC

clone size: NA
V gene: TRBV4-3
D gene: NA
J gene: TRBJ2-5
CDR3 protein: CASSRGSGREETQYF
CDR3 DNA: TGCGCCAGCAGCCGAGGGAGCGGCAGGGAAGAGACCCAGTACTTC

clone size: NA
V gene: TRBV7-9
D gene: NA
J gene: TRBJ2-7
CDR3 protein: CASSLLTQGEQYF
CDR3 DNA: TGTGCCAGCAGCTTATTAACTCAGGGAGAGCAGTACTTC

clone size: NA
V gene: TRBV6-5
D gene: TRBD1
J gene: TRBJ2-1
CDR3 protein: CASSIKGQGHYFF
CDR3 DNA: TGTGCCAGCAGTATCAAAGGACAGGGACATTATTTCTTC

clone size: few
V gene: TRBV9
D gene: NA
J gene: TRBJ1-4
CDR3 protein: CASSSTAYNEKLFF
CDR3 DNA: TGTGCCAGCAGCTCAACGGCCTATAATGAAAAACTGTTTTTT

clone size: NA
V gene: TRBV19
D gene: NA
J gene: TRBJ2-5
CDR3 protein: CASSKIGIQETQYF
CDR3 DNA: TGTGCCAGTAGTAAAATAGGGATCCAAGAGACCCAGTACTTC

clone size: once
V gene: TRBV11-2
D gene: NA
J gene: TRBJ2-7
CDR3 protein: CASSFGSVGYEQYF
CDR3 DNA: TGTGCCAGCAGCTTTGGATCTGTAGGCTACGAGCAGTACTTC

clone size: NA
V gene: TRBV29-1
D gene: TRBD1
J gene: TRBJ2-7
CDR3 protein: CSVTRGTGDVYEQYF
CDR3 DNA: TGCAGCGTTACGCGGGGGACAGGGGATGTTTACGAGCAGTACTTC

clone size: NA
V gene: TRBV4-3
D gene: NA
J gene: TRBJ2-7
CDR3 protein: CASSPGRGEGQAYEQYF
CDR3 DNA: TGCGCCAGCAGCCCAGGGCGGGGAGAGGGCCAAGCCTACGAGCAGTACTTC

clone size: NA
V gene: TRBV19
D gene: NA
J gene: TRBJ2-3
CDR3 protein: CASSPGGDTQYF
CDR3 DNA: TGTGCCAGTAGTCCGGGTGGAGATACGCAGTATTTT

clone size: NA
V gene: TRBV2
D gene: NA
J gene: TRBJ2-2
CDR3 protein: CASTRTRGTGELFF
CDR3 DNA: TGTGCCAGCACTCGGACACGGGGAACCGGGGAGCTGTTTTTT

clone size: NA
V gene: TRBV29-1
D gene: NA
J gene: TRBJ1-5
CDR3 protein: CSVQTDSNQPQHF
CDR3 DNA: TGCAGCGTACAGACTGATAGCAATCAGCCCCAGCATTTT

clone size: NA
V gene: TRBV9
D gene: NA
J gene: TRBJ2-1
CDR3 protein: CASSVGGTRSSYNEQFF
CDR3 DNA: TGTGCCAGCAGCGTAGGGGGTACGAGGAGCTCCTACAATGAGCAGTTCTTC

clone size: once
V gene: TRBV6-5
D gene: TRBD2
J gene: TRBJ2-3
CDR3 protein: CATYRGVSDTQYF
CDR3 DNA: TGTGCCACCTACCGGGGGGTTTCAGATACGCAGTATTTT

clone size: NA
V gene: TRBV6-6
D gene: TRBD1
J gene: TRBJ1-2
CDR3 protein: CASIPILDRVSLGYTF
CDR3 DNA: TGTGCCAGCATCCCTATATTGGACAGGGTGTCCCTTGGCTACACCTTC

clone size: NA
V gene: TRBV19
D gene: NA
J gene: TRBJ2-3
CDR3 protein: CASSQNPREDTQYF
CDR3 DNA: TGTGCCAGTAGTCAGAATCCTAGGGAAGATACGCAGTATTTT